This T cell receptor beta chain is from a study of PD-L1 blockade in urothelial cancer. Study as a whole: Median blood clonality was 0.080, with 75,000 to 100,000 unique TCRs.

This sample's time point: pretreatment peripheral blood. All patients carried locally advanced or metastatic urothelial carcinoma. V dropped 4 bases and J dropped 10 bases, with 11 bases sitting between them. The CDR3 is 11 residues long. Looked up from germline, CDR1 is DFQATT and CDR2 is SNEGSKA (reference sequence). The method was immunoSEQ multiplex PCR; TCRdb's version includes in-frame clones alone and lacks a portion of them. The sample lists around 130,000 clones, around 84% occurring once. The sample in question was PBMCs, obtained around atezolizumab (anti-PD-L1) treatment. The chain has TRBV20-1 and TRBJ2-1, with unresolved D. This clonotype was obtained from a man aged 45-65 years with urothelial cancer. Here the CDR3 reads CSATPSREQFF. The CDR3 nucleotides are TGCAGTGCTACCCCCAGCAGGGAGCAGTTCTTC.